These 21 T cell receptor beta chains were sequenced from one sample in a study of cytomegalovirus exposure and HLA in healthy donors. The PCR used 60 Vbeta and 13 Jbeta primers. The repertoire was sequenced with immunoSEQ multiplex PCR; TCRdb's copy has only in-frame clones and lacks some. The sample lists roughly 76,000 clones; 70% to 80% were seen once. What was sequenced was PBMCs. The receptors were gathered from a man aged 25 to 45 in good health and CMV-seronegative.

The chain is built from TRBV7-9 and TRBJ2-7, with 8 bases fitting TRBD1. From germline, CDR1 is SEHNR and CDR2 FQNEAQ (reference sequence). This CDR3 contains 15 residues. Trimming took 1 base from V and 2 from J; bases not matched to a gene: 4. CDR3: CASSLEQGATYEQYF. The DNA of the CDR3 is TGTGCCAGCAGCTTAGAGCAGGGGGCCACCTACGAGCAGTACTTC.

CDR3 amino acids: CASTQTRNTEAFF. Written as DNA, the CDR3 is TGTGCCAGCACCCAAACAAGAAACACTGAAGCTTTCTTT. The chain has TRBV7-2 and TRBJ1-1, with unresolved D. The CDR3 is made up of 13 amino acids. Per germline, CDR1 SGHTA and CDR2 FQGNSA. Trimming took 7 bases from V and 2 from J, leaving 11 bases between them. The full variable domain, in which reference TRBV7-2 and TRBJ1-1 provide the parts outside the CDR3, is GAGVSQSPSNKVTEKGKDVELRCDPISGHTALYWYRQSLGQGLEFLIYFQGNSAPDKSGLPSDRFSAERTGGSVSTLTIQRTQQEDSAVYLCASTQTRNTEAFFGQGTRLTVV.

The rearrangement uses TRBV30 and TRBJ2-1, with 7 nucleotides matching TRBD2. Germline V gene lookup returns CDR1 GTSNPN and CDR2 SVGIG (reference sequence). The CDR3 has 12 amino acids. Trimming cost V 1 base and J 6 bases; bases outside gene matches: 0. The CDR3 is CAWSGGGNEQFF. Written as DNA, the CDR3 is TGTGCCTGGAGTGGGGGGGGCAATGAGCAGTTCTTC.

The gene calls are TRBV9 and TRBJ2-3, with TRBD2 matching over 10 bases. V lost 2 bases and J lost 2; bases outside the gene matches: 5. CDR1 and CDR2 (germline): SGDLS, YYNGEE. The CDR3 covers 16 residues. In nucleotides, the CDR3 is TGTGCCAGCAGCGTGGTTAGCGGGGGGCTCACAGATACGCAGTATTTT. It translates to CASSVVSGGLTDTQYF.

This clone was seen only once. The chain combines TRBV30 with TRBJ2-3; TRBD2 might be the D (5 bases). Trimming pared 0 bases from V and 6 bases from J, leaving 10 bases between. Germline V gives CDR1 GTSNPN, CDR2 SVGIG (reference sequence). The CDR3 is 13 residues long. The CDR3 reads CAWSVGGWDTQYF. CDR3 nucleotide sequence: TGTGCCTGGAGTGTAGGAGGATGGGATACGCAGTATTTT.

The gene calls are TRBV4-1 and TRBJ2-1; 9 positions match TRBD2. V was pared by 4 bases and J by 6 bases, with 10 bases of the junction left unmatched. The CDR3 runs 16 residues. Germline V gene sequence: CDR1 MGHRA, CDR2 YSYEKL. In nucleotides, the CDR3 is TGCGCCAGCAGCCTCTCCGTAGCGGGAGAAGGCAATGAGCAGTTCTTC. It translates to CASSLSVAGEGNEQFF.

The rearrangement joins TRBV28 to TRBJ2-7; possibly TRBD2 for D (7 bases). V shed 7 bases and J shed 7 bases, with 14 bases lying between them. The V gene's germline CDR1 is MDHEN and CDR2 SYDVKM. CDR3 length: 12 amino acids. The chain's CDR3 is CASMRGPGEQYF. CDR3 nucleotide sequence: TGTGCCAGCATGCGGGGGCCGGGAGAGCAGTACTTC.

The chain carries TRBV7-2 and TRBJ2-3; TRBD2 matches at 8 bases. Trimming removed 5 bases from V and 6 bases from J; junction bases left unmatched: 10. The CDR3 totals 15 residues. The germline gives CDR1 SGHTA, CDR2 FQGNSA. The CDR3 sequence: CASSPGGSGKDTQYF. Written as DNA, the CDR3 is TGTGCCAGCAGCCCCGGTGGTAGCGGGAAGGATACGCAGTATTTT.

The chain recombines TRBV7-8 with TRBJ2-4; D unresolved. The V end lost 0 bases, the J end lost 0 bases, and 12 bases lay between the germline ends. The germline V gene has CDR1 SGHVS and CDR2 FQNEAQ. This CDR3 comprises 17 residues. The CDR3 is CASSLARLGLAKNIQYF. The CDR3 region has the DNA TGTGCCAGCAGCTTAGCGCGTCTCGGGTTAGCCAAAAACATTCAGTACTTC.

V is TRBV6-1 and J is TRBJ1-4; TRBD1 might be the D (6 bases). Germline CDR1 MNHNS, CDR2 SASEGT. V was shortened by 5 bases and J by 3 bases, with 7 bases between the two germline ends. The CDR3 covers 13 residues. In nucleotides, the CDR3 is TGTGCCAGCAGTACAGGGTCTAATGAAAAACTGTTTTTT. Translating it yields CASSTGSNEKLFF.

The chain combines TRBV19 with TRBJ1-1, with a weak D call TRBD1 (6 bases). Germline V gene lookup returns CDR1 LNHDA and CDR2 SQIVND (reference sequence). Trimming removed 7 bases from V and 1 base from J, with 16 bases in between. This CDR3 contains 15 residues. CDR3 sequence reads: CASTLTGTWNTEAFF. The CDR3 DNA is TGTGCCAGTACTCTTACAGGGACGTGGAACACTGAAGCTTTCTTT.

The chain carries TRBV4-3 and TRBJ2-5; D remains ambiguous. Trimming removed 0 bases at V and 2 bases at J, with 10 bases between. The CDR3 extends over 15 amino acids. Germline V gives CDR1 LGHNA, CDR2 YSLEER. The CDR3 bases are TGCGCCAGCAGCCAAGATAAGCGCAGACAAGAGACCCAGTACTTC. Amino acid sequence: CASSQDKRRQETQYF.

This clone was counted only a few times. The CDR3 loop reads CASSAAGAFSYEQYF. The CDR3 DNA follows: TGTGCCAGCAGCGCCGCGGGGGCCTTCTCCTACGAGCAGTACTTC. The chain is built from TRBV14 and TRBJ2-7; D may be TRBD2 (7 bases). Germline CDR1 SGHDN, CDR2 FVKESK. CDR3 size: 15 residues. V lost 5 bases and J lost 0, with 14 bases in between.

This clone occurred once. The chain couples TRBV27 to TRBJ2-3; TRBD1 aligns across 11 bases. In germline, CDR1 is MNHEY, CDR2 SMNVEV (reference sequence). V lost 5 bases, J lost 4 bases, and 8 bases stayed unmatched. This CDR3 is 16 amino acids long. The CDR3 region has the DNA TGTGCCAGCAGTACTCTCCCGGGACAGGGGGCAGATACGCAGTATTTT. Protein: CASSTLPGQGADTQYF.

This clone has only a few counts. V usage is TRBV7-2 and J usage is TRBJ1-5; D uncertain. Looked up from germline, CDR1 is SGHTA and CDR2 is FQGNSA. Trimming took 5 bases from V and 5 from J, leaving 10 bases between them. CDR3 length: 13 residues. In DNA form, the CDR3 reads TGTGCCAGCAGCCCGACTCCGGATCAGCCCCAGCATTTT. Translated, it gives CASSPTPDQPQHF.

This CDR3 is CASSPRQGVSSGNTIYF. The CDR3 bases are TGTGCCAGCAGCCCGAGACAGGGGGTTAGCTCTGGAAACACCATATATTTT. The chain has TRBV7-2 and TRBJ1-3, with 9 positions matching TRBD1. V lost 5 bases and J lost 0; bases outside the gene matches: 8. Germline loops: CDR1 SGHTA, CDR2 FQGNSA. The CDR3 extends over 17 amino acids.

The chain recombines TRBV6-1 with TRBJ1-2, with 9 bases that match TRBD1. Germline values: CDR1 MNHNS, CDR2 SASEGT. V lost 3 bases to trimming and J lost 4 bases; unmatched junction nucleotides: 9. This CDR3 region has 16 residues. The CDR3 loop is CASSDHPTGGGYGYTF. CDR3 DNA: TGTGCCAGCAGTGACCACCCGACAGGGGGAGGCTATGGCTACACCTTC.

About this clone: A read error may produce the germline difference seen at one junction end. The genes are TRBV7-9 and TRBJ2-4, with TRBD2 identical over 11 bases. The CDR3 totals 16 residues. Germline CDR1 reads SEHNR; CDR2 reads FQNEAQ (reference sequence). Written as DNA, the CDR3 is TGTTCCAGCAGCTTAGAAGGCGGACTAGCGGGCGGCATTCAGTACTTC. It encodes CSSSLEGGLAGGIQYF.

The chain links TRBV29-1 to TRBJ1-2; D is unclear. The CDR3 is 14 residues long. Germline loops: CDR1 SQVTM, CDR2 ANQGSEA. V shed 7 bases and J shed 7 bases, with 22 bases lying between them. The chain's CDR3 is CSALTPTVGRGYTF. The CDR3 bases are TGCAGCGCGTTGACCCCAACCGTGGGCCGTGGCTACACCTTC.

This clone was seen only once. This chain uses TRBV27 with TRBJ2-5; 12 positions agree with TRBD2. The CDR3 spans 15 residues. Germline V lookup: CDR1 MNHEY, CDR2 SMNVEV (reference sequence). Trimming removed 6 bases from V and 5 bases from J; junction bases left unmatched: 7. The CDR3 sequence is CASRTSGRVWETQYF. Here the CDR3 DNA reads TGTGCCAGCAGGACTAGCGGGAGAGTTTGGGAGACCCAGTACTTC.

The chain joins TRBV6-5 to TRBJ1-1; D is possibly TRBD1 (6 bases). Germline-derived CDR1 and CDR2 are MNHEY and SVGAGI. Trimming pared 7 bases from V and 4 bases from J, leaving 16 bases between. This CDR3 region has 14 residues. The CDR3 sequence: CASNYRGGGTEAFF. The CDR3 DNA reads as TGTGCCAGCAACTATAGAGGGGGGGGCACTGAAGCTTTCTTT.